A selection of T cell receptor beta chains follows, all from one sample in a study of blood T cell repertoires in COVID-19. Data came from immunoSEQ multiplex PCR; TCRdb stores just in-frame clones and leaves some out. The sample contains 130,000 or so clones, approximately 84% of which appear only once. The source material was peripheral blood. The source is a human donor in a cohort sampled during active COVID-19. Both conserved end residues are part of each CDR3. The D gene is left open where the match is weak. Size is stated for part of the rows, as once, few or many counts, or as a class when the clone is expanded.

J gene,clone size,D gene,V gene,CDR3 protein,CDR3 DNA
TRBJ2-7,-,TRBD2,TRBV18,CASSREGQGRAEQYF,TGTGCCAGCTCGCGGGAGGGGCAGGGAAGGGCCGAGCAGTACTTC
TRBJ2-7,-,-,TRBV5-6,CASSYREREQYF,TGTGCCAGCAGCTACAGGGAGAGAGAGCAGTACTTC
TRBJ2-1,-,-,TRBV5-4,CASSRDTTNEQFF,TGTGCCAGCAGCCGGGACACAACAAATGAGCAGTTCTTC
TRBJ1-6,once,TRBD1,TRBV30,CAWSAETGIGSPLHF,TGTGCCTGGAGTGCCGAGACAGGGATTGGTTCACCCCTCCACTTT
TRBJ1-2,-,-,TRBV3-1/TRBV3-2,CASSQGRGWEYGYTF,TGTGCCAGCAGCCAAGGTCGAGGGTGGGAATATGGCTACACCTTC
TRBJ1-6,-,TRBD1,TRBV3-1/TRBV3-2,CASSQDLGTGANSPLHF,TGTGCCAGCAGCCAAGACCTCGGGACAGGCGCCAATTCACCCCTCCACTTT
TRBJ1-6,-,-,TRBV10-3,CAISDPGSGSYNSPLHF,TGTGCCATCAGTGACCCGGGATCCGGCTCCTATAATTCACCCCTCCACTTT
TRBJ2-1,once,-,TRBV2,CASSEQGTSYNEQFF,TGTGCCAGCAGTGAACAGGGAACCTCCTACAATGAGCAGTTCTTC
TRBJ2-7,few,-,TRBV10-1,CASSANRGTEQYF,TGCGCCAGCAGTGCGAATAGGGGAACCGAGCAGTACTTC
TRBJ1-6,-,-,TRBV6-5,CASSLDKLIRNSPLHF,TGTGCCAGCAGTTTGGACAAATTGATTAGGAATTCACCCCTCCACTTT
TRBJ1-3,-,-,TRBV6-6,CASSYYGSGNTIYF,TGTGCCAGCAGTTACTACGGCTCTGGAAACACCATATATTTT
TRBJ2-1,-,TRBD2,TRBV5-1,CASSLILAGGPDEQFF,TGCGCCAGCAGCTTGATCTTAGCGGGGGGGCCGGATGAGCAGTTCTTC
TRBJ2-7,-,-,TRBV27,CASSLTTRAYEQYF,TGTGCCAGCAGTTTAACTACTAGAGCCTACGAGCAGTACTTC
TRBJ2-2,-,-,TRBV7-9,CASAGINTGELFF,TGTGCCAGTGCCGGGATTAACACCGGGGAGCTGTTTTTT
TRBJ1-6,-,-,TRBV3-1/TRBV3-2,CASSPGFGGTHHF,TGTGCCAGCAGCCCGGGGTTTGGGGGGACGCACCACTTT
TRBJ1-1,-,TRBD1,TRBV7-3,CASSPGTGGEAFF,TGTGCCAGCAGCCCAGGGACAGGGGGTGAAGCTTTCTTT
TRBJ1-1,-,-,TRBV25-1,CASSLSAGQGNTEAFF,TGTGCCAGCAGCCTGTCGGCGGGGCAGGGAAACACTGAAGCTTTCTTT
TRBJ2-2,-,TRBD2,TRBV19,CASSILAGGLNTGELFF,TGTGCCAGTAGTATCTTAGCGGGGGGGCTGAACACCGGGGAGCTGTTTTTT
TRBJ1-1,-,-,TRBV4-1,CASSQPGDSNTEAFF,TGCGCCAGCAGCCAGCCCGGGGACTCGAACACTGAAGCTTTCTTT
TRBJ2-5,-,TRBD1,TRBV5-1,CASSPDGRQGRETQYF,TGCGCCAGCAGCCCAGACGGGAGACAGGGGAGGGAGACCCAGTACTTC
TRBJ2-1,-,TRBD2,TRBV5-6,CASSPRRRGAVDEQFF,TGTGCCAGCAGCCCGAGGAGGCGGGGGGCTGTTGATGAGCAGTTCTTC
TRBJ2-7,-,TRBD1,TRBV7-6,CASSLSTGSYEQYF,TGTGCCAGCAGCTTATCGACAGGGTCCTACGAGCAGTACTTC
TRBJ2-3,-,-,TRBV7-9,CASSSSGFAGDTQYF,TGTGCCAGCAGCTCCTCGGGGTTTGCGGGAGATACGCAGTATTTT
TRBJ1-2,once,TRBD1,TRBV19,CASTSRDRDFYTF,TGTGCCAGTACCTCCCGGGACAGGGACTTCTACACCTTC
TRBJ1-2,-,-,TRBV5-1,CASSLPGVYGYTF,TGCGCCAGCAGCTTGCCAGGGGTCTATGGCTACACCTTC